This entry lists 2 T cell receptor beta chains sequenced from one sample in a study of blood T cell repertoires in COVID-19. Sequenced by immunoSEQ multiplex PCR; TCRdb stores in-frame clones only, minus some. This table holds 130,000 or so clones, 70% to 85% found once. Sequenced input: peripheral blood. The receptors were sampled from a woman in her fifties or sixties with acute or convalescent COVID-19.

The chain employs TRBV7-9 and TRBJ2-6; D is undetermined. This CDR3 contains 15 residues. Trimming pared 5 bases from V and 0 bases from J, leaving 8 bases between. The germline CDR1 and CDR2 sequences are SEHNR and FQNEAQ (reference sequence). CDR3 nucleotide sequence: TGTGCCAGCAGCCGAGACATCTCTGGGGCCAACGTCCTGACTTTC. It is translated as CASSRDISGANVLTF. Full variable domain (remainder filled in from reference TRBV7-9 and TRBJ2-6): DTGVSQNPRHKITKRGQNVTFRCDPISEHNRLYWYRQTLGQGPEFLTYFQNEAQLEKSRLLSDRFSAERPKGSFSTLEIQRTEQGDSAMYLCASSRDISGANVLTFGAGSRLTVL.

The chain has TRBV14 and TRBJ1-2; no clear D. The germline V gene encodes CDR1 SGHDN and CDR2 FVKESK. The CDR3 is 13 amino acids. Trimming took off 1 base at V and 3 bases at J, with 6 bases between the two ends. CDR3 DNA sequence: TGTGCCAGCAGCCAAGGAACAGACTATGGCTACACCTTC. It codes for CASSQGTDYGYTF.